These 3 T cell receptor beta chains were all obtained from the same sample, sequenced in a study of siplizumab effects on memory and regulatory T cells (dated by TCRdb to the late 2010s). Library prep was done by the immunoSEQ multiplex PCR assay. TCRdb retrieved this table from immuneACCESS and kept in-frame rearrangements only. Not all clones are present; in checked studies, unresolved V genes account for under half, and no reason is known for the remainder. This sample lists about 100,000 clones; around 92% were detected once. The ten top clones hold about 0.15% of the sample. Sequenced: CD4+ T cells sorted from blood. The receptor set was obtained from a human donor in good health.

J is TRBJ2-5 and V is TRBV5-4, with 13 positions matching TRBD2. Trimming removed 4 bases from V and 2 bases from J; junction bases left unmatched: 5. Germline-derived CDR1 and CDR2 are SGHNT and YYREEE (reference sequence). The CDR3 loop spans 16 amino acids. The chain's CDR3 is CASSLTSGGAQETQYF. CDR3 DNA sequence: TGTGCCAGCAGCCTTACTAGCGGGGGGGCACAAGAGACCCAGTACTTC.

This chain links TRBV6-5 with TRBJ2-3; D is uncertain. Trimming stripped 10 bases from V and 0 bases from J, with 17 bases between. This CDR3 is built from 15 residues. Germline values: CDR1 MNHEY, CDR2 SVGAGI. The CDR3 DNA sequence: TGTGCCACCCGATGGCGGTTAACTAGCACAGATACGCAGTATTTT. Translation: CATRWRLTSTDTQYF.

The V gene is TRBV11-1, the J gene TRBJ2-7; 8 bases align to TRBD2. The CDR3 spans 15 residues. V trimming: 3 bases; J trimming: 1 base; junction bases outside the gene matches: 5. Germline V gene lookup returns CDR1 SGHAT and CDR2 FQDESV (reference sequence). CDR3 region: CASSFTRGGSYEQYF. CDR3 coding DNA: TGTGCCAGCAGCTTTACCCGGGGGGGATCCTACGAGCAGTACTTC.